Included here is one T cell receptor beta chain sequence, with context. Its antigen is unknown. Germline CDR1 and CDR2: SQVTM and ANQGSEA. There are 11 residues in the CDR3. After removal of 6 bases from V and 5 bases from J, the junction contained 1 base not matched to a gene. The validation cohort, a group of under 150 subjects, included the donors and was separate from the roughly 720-subject first cohort. These data originate in a study of cytomegalovirus exposure and HLA in healthy donors. The study's findings and limits: Specificity for CMV antigens was confirmed in vitro for a few of the CMV-associated chains.

Using immunoSEQ multiplex PCR, the repertoire was profiled, and TCRdb retains in-frame clones only, with some absent. The profile shows 80,000 to 100,000 clones, more than 75% of them singletons. The sample comprised PBMCs. The TCR comes from a man in his thirties or forties in good health and CMV-seronegative. This chain connects TRBV29-1 to TRBJ2-7; the match to TRBD1 covers 10 bases. The CDR3 sequence: CSVGTGDEQYF. The CDR3 nucleotides read TGCAGCGTCGGGACAGGGGACGAGCAGTACTTC.